This TCR beta chain was retrieved from a study of cytomegalovirus exposure and HLA in healthy donors. Study-wide context: An earlier analysis found 117 million unique TCR beta sequences from approximately 170 million T cells.

Whole-study results and caveats: Several of the most significant clusters appeared linked to common viral pathogens, based on a later analysis.

Worth noting for this clone: Its antigen is as yet unknown.

PCR amplification relied on 60 Vbeta primers (plus 13 Jbeta primers). The method was immunoSEQ multiplex PCR; TCRdb's version includes in-frame clones alone and lacks a portion of them. The sample lists about 110,000 clones, around 77% seen once, with approximately 5% in the top ten. This CDR3 spans 14 amino acids. In germline, CDR1 is SGHTA, CDR2 FQGNSA. Trimming took off 6 bases at V and 3 bases at J, with 14 bases between the two ends. Input material: PBMCs. This TCR was sampled from a woman under 40 in good health and CMV-seropositive. The chain couples TRBV7-2 to TRBJ1-1; the D is unclear. The CDR3 region is CASSEKRLDTEAFF. CDR3 nucleotide sequence: TGTGCCAGCAGTGAAAAGAGGCTCGACACTGAAGCTTTCTTT.